The rows below give T cell receptor beta chains drawn from one sample of a study of T cell responses to AZD1222 COVID-19 vaccine. Libraries were prepared by immunoSEQ multiplex PCR; TCRdb keeps only in-frame clonotypes and omits some of them. The sample has around 190,000 clones; approximately 94% are singletons. Sequenced material: peripheral blood, taken 28 days after the second AZD1222 dose. These receptors all stem from an adult who received the AZD1222 COVID-19 vaccine. CDR3s include the opening cysteine and the closing phenylalanine or tryptophan. A D gene is named only where the DNA matches it firmly. Only some rows state a clone size, as once, few, many or a class for expanded clones.

D gene: TRBD1; clone size: .; V gene: TRBV28; J gene: TRBJ1-2; CDR3 protein: CASSPLGTGGGYTF; CDR3 DNA: TGTGCCAGCAGTCCCCTCGGGACAGGGGGTGGCTACACCTTC
D gene: .; clone size: .; V gene: TRBV5-4; J gene: TRBJ2-3; CDR3 protein: CASSLGRNRDTQYF; CDR3 DNA: TGTGCCAGCAGCTTGGGACGTAATAGGGATACGCAGTATTTT
D gene: .; clone size: .; V gene: TRBV4-1; J gene: TRBJ2-4; CDR3 protein: CASSQVAGAKNIQYF; CDR3 DNA: TGCGCCAGCAGCCAAGTGGCGGGGGCCAAAAACATTCAGTACTTC
D gene: .; clone size: once; V gene: TRBV27; J gene: TRBJ1-5; CDR3 protein: CASSSYTAVNQPQHF; CDR3 DNA: TGTGCCAGCAGTTCGTATACAGCGGTCAATCAGCCCCAGCATTTT
D gene: .; clone size: .; V gene: TRBV2; J gene: TRBJ1-3; CDR3 protein: CASSERGNTIYF; CDR3 DNA: TGTGCCAGCAGTGAGAGAGGAAACACCATATATTTT
D gene: .; clone size: .; V gene: TRBV27; J gene: TRBJ2-1; CDR3 protein: CASSLTQKNEQFF; CDR3 DNA: TGTGCCAGCAGTTTAACACAGAAAAATGAGCAGTTCTTC
D gene: .; clone size: .; V gene: TRBV27; J gene: TRBJ2-4; CDR3 protein: CASSSLALAKNIQYF; CDR3 DNA: TGTGCCAGCAGTTCCTTAGCTCTAGCCAAAAACATTCAGTACTTC
D gene: .; clone size: .; V gene: TRBV5-6; J gene: TRBJ2-5; CDR3 protein: CASSLWGLETQYF; CDR3 DNA: TGTGCCAGCAGCTTATGGGGCCTGGAGACCCAGTACTTC
D gene: .; clone size: .; V gene: TRBV29-1; J gene: TRBJ2-1; CDR3 protein: CSVDQGRMNEQFF; CDR3 DNA: TGCAGCGTTGATCAGGGTAGGATGAATGAGCAGTTCTTC
D gene: .; clone size: .; V gene: TRBV7-9; J gene: TRBJ2-1; CDR3 protein: CASSSGAEGRYNEQFF; CDR3 DNA: TGTGCCAGCAGCTCAGGGGCGGAAGGGAGGTACAATGAGCAGTTCTTC
D gene: .; clone size: once; V gene: TRBV2; J gene: TRBJ1-2; CDR3 protein: CASSETREGYGYTF; CDR3 DNA: TGTGCCAGCAGTGAAACCAGGGAAGGCTATGGCTACACCTTC
D gene: .; clone size: .; V gene: TRBV28; J gene: TRBJ1-1; CDR3 protein: CASSSGTYRAFF; CDR3 DNA: TGTGCCAGCAGCTCCGGGACATATCGAGCTTTCTTT
D gene: .; clone size: .; V gene: TRBV19; J gene: TRBJ1-1; CDR3 protein: CASGRYGTQLPEAFF; CDR3 DNA: TGTGCCAGTGGCCGTTACGGGACCCAACTACCAGAAGCTTTCTTT
D gene: .; clone size: once; V gene: TRBV7-2; J gene: TRBJ1-5; CDR3 protein: CASSLQGPYSNQPQHF; CDR3 DNA: TGTGCCAGCAGCTTACAGGGTCCTTATAGCAATCAGCCCCAGCATTTT
D gene: TRBD2; clone size: few; V gene: TRBV19; J gene: TRBJ2-7; CDR3 protein: CASSIAAGGSYEQYF; CDR3 DNA: TGTGCCAGTAGTATAGCTGCGGGGGGTAGCTACGAGCAGTACTTC
D gene: TRBD2; clone size: once; V gene: TRBV30; J gene: TRBJ2-3; CDR3 protein: CAWRTGLTTDTQYF; CDR3 DNA: TGTGCCTGGAGGACGGGACTAACCACAGATACGCAGTATTTT
D gene: TRBD2; clone size: .; V gene: TRBV12-5; J gene: TRBJ2-1; CDR3 protein: CASGLVLGTSSYNEQFF; CDR3 DNA: TGTGCTAGTGGTTTGGTACTGGGGACTAGCTCCTACAATGAGCAGTTCTTC
D gene: .; clone size: .; V gene: TRBV7-9; J gene: TRBJ1-3; CDR3 protein: CASSLIRYSGNTIYF; CDR3 DNA: TGTGCCAGCAGCTTAATCCGTTACTCTGGAAACACCATATATTTT
D gene: .; clone size: .; V gene: TRBV7-9; J gene: TRBJ2-7; CDR3 protein: CASSSPGTASEQYF; CDR3 DNA: TGTGCCAGCAGCTCACCCGGGACGGCGAGCGAGCAGTACTTC
D gene: TRBD1; clone size: .; V gene: TRBV9; J gene: TRBJ1-1; CDR3 protein: CASSVQGAENTEAFF; CDR3 DNA: TGTGCCAGCAGCGTCCAGGGGGCTGAGAACACTGAAGCTTTCTTT